This paragraph covers one T cell receptor beta chain sequence. What it recognizes is unknown. Assay used: immunoSEQ multiplex PCR; TCRdb lists only in-frame clones, some missing. The sample carries more than 150,000 clones, approximately 91% recorded once. These data are taken from a study of T cell responses to AZD1222 COVID-19 vaccine. Overall study findings and caveats: Repertoires were obtained only post-peak T cell response.

Per the germline V gene, CDR1 is LNHDA and CDR2 is SQIVND (reference sequence). The length of the CDR3 is 14 residues. Unmatched junction bases numbered 5, after V lost 8 bases and J lost 2 bases. The sequences come from peripheral blood, collected on day 0 of AZD1222 vaccination. The rearrangement uses TRBV19 and TRBJ1-4; 7 bases are a match to TRBD1. The sequence came from an adult in good health. In DNA, the CDR3 is TGTGCCAGTGCGGAGGGACAGACTAATGAAAAACTGTTTTTT. Translated: CASAEGQTNEKLFF.